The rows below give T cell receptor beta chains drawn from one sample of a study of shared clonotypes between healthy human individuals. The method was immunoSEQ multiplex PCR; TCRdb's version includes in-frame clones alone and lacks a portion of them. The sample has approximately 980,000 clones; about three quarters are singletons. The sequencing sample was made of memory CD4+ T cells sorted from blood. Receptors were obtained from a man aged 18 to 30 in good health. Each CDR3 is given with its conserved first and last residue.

CAIEGDGLAGKQYF | TRBJ2-7 | TRBV10-3
CASSRGGANEQFF | TRBJ2-1 | TRBV6-5
CASTQANYGYTF | TRBJ1-2 | TRBV28
CASSPPGTSTVELFF | TRBJ2-2 | TRBV11-2
CASSEAGLAGGLNTGELFF | TRBJ2-2 | TRBV2
CASSQCEEGIAYEQYF | TRBJ2-7 | TRBV23-1
CASSLNRGYEQYF | TRBJ2-7 | TRBV6-5
CASSFGKTTDTQYF | TRBJ2-3 | TRBV27
CASSQTGGTEAFF | TRBJ1-1 | TRBV9
CASSLGRFAETGELFF | TRBJ2-2 | TRBV11-3
CASSASGSARYEQYF | TRBJ2-7 | TRBV7-2
CASSLFGRGGIEQYF | TRBJ2-7 | TRBV28
CASSLWGRGTDTQYF | TRBJ2-3 | TRBV28
CASSQGPGQGGTDTQYF | TRBJ2-3 | TRBV4-3
CAWSSTGPFVLTF | TRBJ2-6 | TRBV30
CASSWGQAGNSPLHF | TRBJ1-6 | TRBV5-6
CASSDWGTGVETQYF | TRBJ2-5 | TRBV6-1
CASSMRQGTWSNQPQHF | TRBJ1-5 | TRBV19
CASSQSVPSYEQYF | TRBJ2-7 | TRBV23-1
CASSETQRGGYYEQYF | TRBJ2-7 | TRBV21-1
CASSPRQLQEKLFF | TRBJ1-4 | TRBV18
CASSDLYEQYF | TRBJ2-7 | TRBV6-5
CASSPGANYGYTF | TRBJ1-2 | TRBV28
CASSVGPAGVQNIQYF | TRBJ2-4 | TRBV9
CASSDQTETQYF | TRBJ2-5 | TRBV10-2
CASSEAYSSTF | TRBJ1-2 | TRBV2
CASASAGGTDTQYF | TRBJ2-3 | TRBV25-1
CASSGGQSSGANVLTF | TRBJ2-6 | TRBV19
CAWSVLSGANVLTF | TRBJ2-6 | TRBV30
CASRPGGANTEAFF | TRBJ1-1 | TRBV10-1
CASSFGGNSPLHF | TRBJ1-6 | TRBV11-2
CASSLGGRTGELFF | TRBJ2-2 | TRBV18
CASSLAGTNTGELFF | TRBJ2-2 | TRBV5-4
CASLGANEKLFF | TRBJ1-4 | TRBV6-6
CASNSGLAGVHEQYF | TRBJ2-7 | TRBV2
CAGSSDRGDYGYTF | TRBJ1-2 | TRBV7-2
CASSLVKGRNEQFF | TRBJ2-1 | TRBV28
CASSVSGQGGYGYTF | TRBJ1-2 | TRBV9
CASRRDGNEKLFF | TRBJ1-4 | TRBV28
CSARGGVEAFF | TRBJ1-1 | TRBV29-1
CASSRLAGGYNEQFF | TRBJ2-1 | TRBV7-9